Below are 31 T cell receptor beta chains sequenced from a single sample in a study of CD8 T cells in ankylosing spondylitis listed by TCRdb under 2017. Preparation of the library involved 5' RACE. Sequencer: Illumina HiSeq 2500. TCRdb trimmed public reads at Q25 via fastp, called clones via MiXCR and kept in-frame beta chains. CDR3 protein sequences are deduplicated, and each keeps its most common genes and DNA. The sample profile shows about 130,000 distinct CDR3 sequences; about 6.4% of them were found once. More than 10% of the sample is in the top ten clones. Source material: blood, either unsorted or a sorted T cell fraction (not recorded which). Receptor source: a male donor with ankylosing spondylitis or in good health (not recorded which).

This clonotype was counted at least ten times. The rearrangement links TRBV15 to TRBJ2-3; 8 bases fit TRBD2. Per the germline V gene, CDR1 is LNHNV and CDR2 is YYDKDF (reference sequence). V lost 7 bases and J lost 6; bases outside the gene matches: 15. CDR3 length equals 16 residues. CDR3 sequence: CATTFSGGTRHDTQYF. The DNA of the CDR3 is TGTGCCACCACCTTCAGCGGGGGAACGCGTCACGATACGCAGTATTTT.

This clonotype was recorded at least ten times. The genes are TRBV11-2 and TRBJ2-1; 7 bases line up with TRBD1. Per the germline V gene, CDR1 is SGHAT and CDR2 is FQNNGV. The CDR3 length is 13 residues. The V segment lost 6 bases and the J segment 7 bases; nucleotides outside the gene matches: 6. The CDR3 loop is CASRRQGRNEQFF. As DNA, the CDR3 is TGTGCCAGCAGAAGACAGGGAAGGAATGAGCAGTTCTTC.

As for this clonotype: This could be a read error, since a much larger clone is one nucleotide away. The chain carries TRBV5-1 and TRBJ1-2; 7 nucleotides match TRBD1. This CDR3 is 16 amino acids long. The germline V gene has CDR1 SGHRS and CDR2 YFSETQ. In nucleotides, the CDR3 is TGCGTCAGCAGCTTTTGGGGGACAGAAGCTAACTATGGCTACACCTTC. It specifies CVSSFWGTEANYGYTF.

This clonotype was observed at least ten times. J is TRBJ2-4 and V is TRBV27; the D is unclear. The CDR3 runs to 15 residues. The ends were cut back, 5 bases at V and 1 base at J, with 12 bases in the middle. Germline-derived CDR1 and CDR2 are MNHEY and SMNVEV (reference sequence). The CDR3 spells CASSLLNMAKNIQYF. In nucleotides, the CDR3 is TGTGCCAGCAGTCTCCTAAACATGGCCAAAAACATTCAGTACTTC.

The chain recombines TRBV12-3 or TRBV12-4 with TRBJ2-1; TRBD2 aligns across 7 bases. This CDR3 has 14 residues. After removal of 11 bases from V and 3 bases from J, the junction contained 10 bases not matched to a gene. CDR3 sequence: CADRAGDYYNEQFF. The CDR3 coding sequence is TGTGCCGATAGGGCCGGGGACTACTACAATGAGCAGTTCTTC.

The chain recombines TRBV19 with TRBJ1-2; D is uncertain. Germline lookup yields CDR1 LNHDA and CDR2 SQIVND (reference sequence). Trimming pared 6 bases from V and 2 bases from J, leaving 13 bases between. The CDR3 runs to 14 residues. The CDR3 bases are TGTGCCAGTAGCCCCGTCGGGCAGAACTATGGCTACACCTTC. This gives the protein CASSPVGQNYGYTF.

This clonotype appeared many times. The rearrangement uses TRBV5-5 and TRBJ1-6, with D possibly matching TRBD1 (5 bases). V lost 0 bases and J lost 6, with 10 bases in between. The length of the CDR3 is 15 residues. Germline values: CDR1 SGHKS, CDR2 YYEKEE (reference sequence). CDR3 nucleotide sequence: TGTGCCAGCAGCTTGGAGGTCGGGACTAATTCACCCCTCCACTTT. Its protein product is CASSLEVGTNSPLHF.

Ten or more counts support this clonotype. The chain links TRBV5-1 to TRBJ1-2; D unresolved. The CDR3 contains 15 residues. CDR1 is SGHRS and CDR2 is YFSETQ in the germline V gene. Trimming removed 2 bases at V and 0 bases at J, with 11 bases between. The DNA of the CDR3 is TGCGCCAGCAGCTTAGGACGTCATGCTAACTATGGCTACACCTTC. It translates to CASSLGRHANYGYTF.

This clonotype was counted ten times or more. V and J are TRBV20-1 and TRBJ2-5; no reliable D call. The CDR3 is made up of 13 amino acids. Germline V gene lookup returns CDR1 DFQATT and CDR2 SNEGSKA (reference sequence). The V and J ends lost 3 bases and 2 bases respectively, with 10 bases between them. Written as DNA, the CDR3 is TGCAGTGCTAGCGACACGTCGCAAGAGACCCAGTACTTC. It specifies CSASDTSQETQYF.

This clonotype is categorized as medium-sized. The CDR3 DNA follows: TGCAGTGCGGAAGATGGCGGGGCAGATGTCGGGGAGCTGTTTTTT. Its protein product is CSAEDGGADVGELFF. The chain joins TRBV20-1 to TRBJ2-2; a possible D gene is TRBD2 (6 bases). The CDR3 covers 15 residues. Germline CDR1 and CDR2: DFQATT and SNEGSKA (reference sequence). The V end lost 6 bases, the J end lost 7 bases, and 21 bases lay between the germline ends.

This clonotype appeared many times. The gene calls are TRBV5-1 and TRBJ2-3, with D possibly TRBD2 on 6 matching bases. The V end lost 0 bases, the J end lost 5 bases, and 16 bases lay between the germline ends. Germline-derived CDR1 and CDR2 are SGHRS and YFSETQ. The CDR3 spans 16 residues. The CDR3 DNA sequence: TGCGCCAGCAGCTTGGCCAAGACGGGGGTCGGAGATACGCAGTATTTT. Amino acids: CASSLAKTGVGDTQYF.

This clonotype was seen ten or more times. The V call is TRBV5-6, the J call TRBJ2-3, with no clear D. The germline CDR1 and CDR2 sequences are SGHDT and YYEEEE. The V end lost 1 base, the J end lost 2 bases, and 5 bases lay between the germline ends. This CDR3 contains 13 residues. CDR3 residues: CASSLIATDTQYF. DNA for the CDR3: TGTGCCAGCAGCTTGATCGCCACAGATACGCAGTATTTT.

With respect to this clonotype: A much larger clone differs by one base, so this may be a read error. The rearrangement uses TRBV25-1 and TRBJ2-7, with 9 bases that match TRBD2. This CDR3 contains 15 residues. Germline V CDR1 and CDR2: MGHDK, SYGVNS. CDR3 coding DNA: TGTGCCAACAGTCGACCGGGACTAGCAACCTACGAGCAGTACTTC. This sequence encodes CANSRPGLATYEQYF.

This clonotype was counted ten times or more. The CDR3 loop reads CASSFTMGDTQYF. The CDR3 coding sequence is TGTGCCAGCAGCTTTACAATGGGGGATACGCAGTATTTT. The V call is TRBV7-2, the J call TRBJ2-3; D is ambiguous. V was trimmed by 3 bases and J by 6 bases, leaving 10 bases between them. CDR1 SGHTA and CDR2 FQGNSA come from the germline V gene. CDR3 size: 13 residues. The full variable domain, completed using reference TRBV7-2 and TRBJ2-3, is GAGVSQSPSNKVTEKGKDVELRCDPISGHTALYWYRQSLGQGLEFLIYFQGNSAPDKSGLPSDRFSAERTGGSVSTLTIQRTQQEDSAVYLCASSFTMGDTQYFGPGTRLTVL.

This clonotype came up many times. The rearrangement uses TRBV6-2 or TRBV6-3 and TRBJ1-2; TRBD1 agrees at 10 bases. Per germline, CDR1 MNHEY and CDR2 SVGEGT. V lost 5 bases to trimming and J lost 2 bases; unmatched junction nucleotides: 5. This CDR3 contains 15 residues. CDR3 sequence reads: CASSDPGQGNYGYTF. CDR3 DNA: TGTGCCAGCAGTGATCCGGGACAGGGGAACTATGGCTACACCTTC.

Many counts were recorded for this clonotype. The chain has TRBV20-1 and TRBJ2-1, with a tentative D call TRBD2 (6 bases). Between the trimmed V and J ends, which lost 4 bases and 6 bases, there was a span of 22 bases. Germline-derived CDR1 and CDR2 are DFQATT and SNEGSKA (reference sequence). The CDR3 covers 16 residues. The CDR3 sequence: CSATLDYEFKINEQFF. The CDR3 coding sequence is TGCAGTGCTACCCTGGACTACGAATTCAAGATCAATGAGCAGTTCTTC.

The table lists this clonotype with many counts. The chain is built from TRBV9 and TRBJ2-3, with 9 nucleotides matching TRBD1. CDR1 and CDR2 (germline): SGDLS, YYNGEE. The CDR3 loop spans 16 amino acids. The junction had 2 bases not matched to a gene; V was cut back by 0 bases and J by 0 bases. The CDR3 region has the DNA TGTGCCAGCAGCGTAGGGACAGGGGTCAGCACAGATACGCAGTATTTT. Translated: CASSVGTGVSTDTQYF.

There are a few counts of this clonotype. CDR3 sequence: CASSRVRDSGSYEQYF. The CDR3 bases are TGCGCCAGCAGCAGAGTTCGGGACTCCGGTTCCTACGAGCAGTACTTC. The gene calls are TRBV5-1 and TRBJ2-7; D may be TRBD2 (6 bases). From germline, CDR1 is SGHRS and CDR2 YFSETQ. CDR3 length: 16 amino acids. Trimming cost V 4 bases and J 1 base, with 18 bases left between them. The entire variable domain, with the rest obtained from reference TRBV5-1 and TRBJ2-7, is as follows: KAGVTQTPRYLIKTRGQQVTLSCSPISGHRSVSWYQQTPGQGLQFLFEYFSETQRNKGNFPGRFSGRQFSNSRSEMNVSTLELGDSALYLCASSRVRDSGSYEQYFGPGTRLTVT.

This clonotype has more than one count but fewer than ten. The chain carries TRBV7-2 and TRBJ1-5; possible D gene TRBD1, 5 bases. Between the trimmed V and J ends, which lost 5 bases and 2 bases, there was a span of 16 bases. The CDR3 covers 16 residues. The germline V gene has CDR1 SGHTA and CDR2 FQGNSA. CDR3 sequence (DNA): TGTGCCAGCAGCCCGGAGGGGCGAATCGGCAATCAGCCCCAGCATTTT. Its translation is CASSPEGRIGNQPQHF.

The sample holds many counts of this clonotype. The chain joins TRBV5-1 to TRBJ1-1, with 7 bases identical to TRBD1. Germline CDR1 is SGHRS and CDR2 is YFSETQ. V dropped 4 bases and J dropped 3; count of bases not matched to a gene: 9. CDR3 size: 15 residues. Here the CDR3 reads CASSPGGTVHTEAFF. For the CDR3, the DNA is TGCGCCAGCAGCCCGGGGGGGACAGTACACACTGAAGCTTTCTTT. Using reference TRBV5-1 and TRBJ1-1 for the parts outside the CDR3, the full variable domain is KAGVTQTPRYLIKTRGQQVTLSCSPISGHRSVSWYQQTPGQGLQFLFEYFSETQRNKGNFPGRFSGRQFSNSRSEMNVSTLELGDSALYLCASSPGGTVHTEAFFGQGTRLTVV.

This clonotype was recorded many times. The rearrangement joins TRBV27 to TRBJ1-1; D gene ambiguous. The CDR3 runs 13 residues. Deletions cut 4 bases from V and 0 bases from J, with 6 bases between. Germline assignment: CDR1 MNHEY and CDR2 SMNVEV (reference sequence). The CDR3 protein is CASSSQVNTEAFF. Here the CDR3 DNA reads TGTGCCAGCAGTTCCCAGGTGAACACTGAAGCTTTCTTT.

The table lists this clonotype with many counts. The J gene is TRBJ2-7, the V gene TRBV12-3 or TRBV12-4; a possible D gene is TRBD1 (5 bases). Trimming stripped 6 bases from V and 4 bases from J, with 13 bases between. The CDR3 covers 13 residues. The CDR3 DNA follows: TGTGCCAGCAGCCTCGCCAGGGCTTACGAGCAGTACTTC. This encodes CASSLARAYEQYF.

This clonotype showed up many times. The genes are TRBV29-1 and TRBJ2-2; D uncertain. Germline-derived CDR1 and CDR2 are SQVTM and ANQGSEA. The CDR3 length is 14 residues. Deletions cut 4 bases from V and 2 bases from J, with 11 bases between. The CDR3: CSVGQAPNTGELFF. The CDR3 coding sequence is TGCAGCGTTGGGCAGGCCCCCAACACCGGGGAGCTGTTTTTT.

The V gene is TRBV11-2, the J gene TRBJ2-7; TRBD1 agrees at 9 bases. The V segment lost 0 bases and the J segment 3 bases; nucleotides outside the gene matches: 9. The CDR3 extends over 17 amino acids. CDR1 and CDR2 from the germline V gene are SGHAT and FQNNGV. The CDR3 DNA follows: TGTGCCAGCAGCTTAGATTGGACGGGACAGGGCCTCTACGAGCAGTACTTC. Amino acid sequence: CASSLDWTGQGLYEQYF.

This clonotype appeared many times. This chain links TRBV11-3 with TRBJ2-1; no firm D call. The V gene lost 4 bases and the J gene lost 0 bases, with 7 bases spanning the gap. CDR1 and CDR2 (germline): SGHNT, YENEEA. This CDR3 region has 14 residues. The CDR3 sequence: CASSSQSSYNEQFF. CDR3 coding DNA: TGTGCCAGCAGCTCTCAGAGCTCCTACAATGAGCAGTTCTTC.

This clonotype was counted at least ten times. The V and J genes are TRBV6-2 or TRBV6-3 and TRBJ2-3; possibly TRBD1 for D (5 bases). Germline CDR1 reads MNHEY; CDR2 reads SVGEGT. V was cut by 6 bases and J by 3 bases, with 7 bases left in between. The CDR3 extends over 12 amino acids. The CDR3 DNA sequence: TGTGCCAGCAGCCGACAGACAGATACGCAGTATTTT. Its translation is CASSRQTDTQYF.

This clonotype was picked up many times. CDR3 sequence: CASSLYMGDTQYF. DNA of the CDR3: TGTGCCAGCAGCTTGTATATGGGAGATACGCAGTATTTT. V and J are TRBV5-6 and TRBJ2-3, with D hard to call. The CDR3 sequence is 13 residues long. Germline CDR1 is SGHDT and CDR2 is YYEEEE. V shed 1 base and J shed 5 bases, with 8 bases lying between them.

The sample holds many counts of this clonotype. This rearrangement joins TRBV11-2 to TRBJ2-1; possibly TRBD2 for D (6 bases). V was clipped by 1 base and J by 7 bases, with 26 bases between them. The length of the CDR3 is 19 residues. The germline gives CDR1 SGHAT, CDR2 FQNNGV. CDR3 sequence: CASSLVPGPRRDGWNEQFF. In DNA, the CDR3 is TGTGCCAGCAGCTTAGTCCCGGGACCCAGGAGGGATGGATGGAATGAGCAGTTCTTC.

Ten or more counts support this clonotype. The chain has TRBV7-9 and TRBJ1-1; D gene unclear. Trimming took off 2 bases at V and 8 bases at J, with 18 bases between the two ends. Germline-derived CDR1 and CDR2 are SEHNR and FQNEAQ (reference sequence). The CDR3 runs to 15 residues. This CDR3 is CASSLSAVGISEAFF. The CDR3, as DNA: TGTGCCAGCAGCTTAAGCGCGGTGGGCATATCGGAAGCTTTCTTT.

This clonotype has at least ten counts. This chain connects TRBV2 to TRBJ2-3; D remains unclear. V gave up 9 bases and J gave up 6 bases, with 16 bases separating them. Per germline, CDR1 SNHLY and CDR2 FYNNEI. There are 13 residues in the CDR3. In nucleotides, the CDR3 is TGTGCCAGTTTTTGGTCCCCTGGTGATACGCAGTATTTT. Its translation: CASFWSPGDTQYF.

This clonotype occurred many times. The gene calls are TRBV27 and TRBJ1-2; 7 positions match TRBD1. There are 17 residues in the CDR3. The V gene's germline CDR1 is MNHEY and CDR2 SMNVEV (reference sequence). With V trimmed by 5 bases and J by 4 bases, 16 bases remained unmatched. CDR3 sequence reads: CASSPRGQTILSYGYTF. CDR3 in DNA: TGTGCCAGCAGTCCGCGGGGACAGACAATTCTATCCTATGGCTACACCTTC.